The 3 T cell receptor beta chains reported below all come from one sample, sequenced in a study of T cell responses to AZD1222 COVID-19 vaccine. Libraries were prepared by immunoSEQ multiplex PCR; TCRdb keeps only in-frame clonotypes and omits some of them. This sample has about 160,000 clones, with roughly nine tenths found just once. Material: peripheral blood, obtained on day 0 of MenACWY control vaccination. All receptors derive from an adult in good health.

The J gene is TRBJ2-3, the V gene TRBV15; 15 bases match TRBD2. The CDR3 has 20 residues. Germline CDR1 reads LNHNV; CDR2 reads YYDKDF (reference sequence). V trimming: 2 bases; J trimming: 1 base; junction bases outside the gene matches: 10. The CDR3 sequence: CATSRPSGLAGGWGTDTQYF. The CDR3 DNA reads TGTGCCACCAGCAGACCTAGTGGACTAGCGGGAGGGTGGGGCACAGATACGCAGTATTTT.

V is TRBV5-1 and J is TRBJ2-5, with D perhaps TRBD2 (5 bases). Germline values: CDR1 SGHRS, CDR2 YFSETQ. Trimming cost V 3 bases and J 4 bases, with 7 bases left between them. The CDR3 consists of 12 residues. CDR3: CASSSEAETQYF. CDR3 nucleotides: TGCGCCAGCAGCTCGGAGGCAGAGACCCAGTACTTC.

The chain employs TRBV13 and TRBJ1-2, with D unresolved. Trimming left V 1 base short and J 1 base short, with 10 bases between. Germline CDR1 is PRHDT and CDR2 is FYEKMQ (reference sequence). The CDR3 runs 15 residues. CDR3 protein: CASSLASTGNYGYTF. The CDR3 bases are TGTGCCAGCAGCTTAGCATCGACGGGTAACTATGGCTACACCTTC.